The TCR beta chain under discussion was sequenced for a study of neoadjuvant anti-PD-1 for oral cavity cancer. The V end was cut by 5 bases, the J end by 5 bases, with 23 bases between. The germline V gene encodes CDR1 SGHNT and CDR2 YENEEA. The CDR3 is 17 amino acids. The method was immunoSEQ multiplex PCR; TCRdb's version includes in-frame clones alone and lacks a portion of them. The table records just under 70,000 clones, more than 75% of them present only once. Regarding the study as a whole: Pretreatment Treg/Th17 ratio correlated inversely with post-treatment tumor clonality.

As to time point: after neoadjuvant nivolumab, at surgical resection. No culture or expansion preceded analysis of these blood cells. A note on this clone: Its matching antigen is unknown.

The genes are TRBV11-3 and TRBJ2-3; D may match TRBD1 or TRBD2 (6 bases each). The sequencing here drew on PBMCs, taken after nivolumab (anti-PD-1) treatment. This receptor was taken from a person aged 40-85 years with oral cavity squamous cell carcinoma. CDR3 protein: CASSPAVSGGHGDTQYF. In DNA form, the CDR3 reads TGTGCCAGCAGCCCCGCCGTTTCTGGGGGGCATGGAGATACGCAGTATTTT.